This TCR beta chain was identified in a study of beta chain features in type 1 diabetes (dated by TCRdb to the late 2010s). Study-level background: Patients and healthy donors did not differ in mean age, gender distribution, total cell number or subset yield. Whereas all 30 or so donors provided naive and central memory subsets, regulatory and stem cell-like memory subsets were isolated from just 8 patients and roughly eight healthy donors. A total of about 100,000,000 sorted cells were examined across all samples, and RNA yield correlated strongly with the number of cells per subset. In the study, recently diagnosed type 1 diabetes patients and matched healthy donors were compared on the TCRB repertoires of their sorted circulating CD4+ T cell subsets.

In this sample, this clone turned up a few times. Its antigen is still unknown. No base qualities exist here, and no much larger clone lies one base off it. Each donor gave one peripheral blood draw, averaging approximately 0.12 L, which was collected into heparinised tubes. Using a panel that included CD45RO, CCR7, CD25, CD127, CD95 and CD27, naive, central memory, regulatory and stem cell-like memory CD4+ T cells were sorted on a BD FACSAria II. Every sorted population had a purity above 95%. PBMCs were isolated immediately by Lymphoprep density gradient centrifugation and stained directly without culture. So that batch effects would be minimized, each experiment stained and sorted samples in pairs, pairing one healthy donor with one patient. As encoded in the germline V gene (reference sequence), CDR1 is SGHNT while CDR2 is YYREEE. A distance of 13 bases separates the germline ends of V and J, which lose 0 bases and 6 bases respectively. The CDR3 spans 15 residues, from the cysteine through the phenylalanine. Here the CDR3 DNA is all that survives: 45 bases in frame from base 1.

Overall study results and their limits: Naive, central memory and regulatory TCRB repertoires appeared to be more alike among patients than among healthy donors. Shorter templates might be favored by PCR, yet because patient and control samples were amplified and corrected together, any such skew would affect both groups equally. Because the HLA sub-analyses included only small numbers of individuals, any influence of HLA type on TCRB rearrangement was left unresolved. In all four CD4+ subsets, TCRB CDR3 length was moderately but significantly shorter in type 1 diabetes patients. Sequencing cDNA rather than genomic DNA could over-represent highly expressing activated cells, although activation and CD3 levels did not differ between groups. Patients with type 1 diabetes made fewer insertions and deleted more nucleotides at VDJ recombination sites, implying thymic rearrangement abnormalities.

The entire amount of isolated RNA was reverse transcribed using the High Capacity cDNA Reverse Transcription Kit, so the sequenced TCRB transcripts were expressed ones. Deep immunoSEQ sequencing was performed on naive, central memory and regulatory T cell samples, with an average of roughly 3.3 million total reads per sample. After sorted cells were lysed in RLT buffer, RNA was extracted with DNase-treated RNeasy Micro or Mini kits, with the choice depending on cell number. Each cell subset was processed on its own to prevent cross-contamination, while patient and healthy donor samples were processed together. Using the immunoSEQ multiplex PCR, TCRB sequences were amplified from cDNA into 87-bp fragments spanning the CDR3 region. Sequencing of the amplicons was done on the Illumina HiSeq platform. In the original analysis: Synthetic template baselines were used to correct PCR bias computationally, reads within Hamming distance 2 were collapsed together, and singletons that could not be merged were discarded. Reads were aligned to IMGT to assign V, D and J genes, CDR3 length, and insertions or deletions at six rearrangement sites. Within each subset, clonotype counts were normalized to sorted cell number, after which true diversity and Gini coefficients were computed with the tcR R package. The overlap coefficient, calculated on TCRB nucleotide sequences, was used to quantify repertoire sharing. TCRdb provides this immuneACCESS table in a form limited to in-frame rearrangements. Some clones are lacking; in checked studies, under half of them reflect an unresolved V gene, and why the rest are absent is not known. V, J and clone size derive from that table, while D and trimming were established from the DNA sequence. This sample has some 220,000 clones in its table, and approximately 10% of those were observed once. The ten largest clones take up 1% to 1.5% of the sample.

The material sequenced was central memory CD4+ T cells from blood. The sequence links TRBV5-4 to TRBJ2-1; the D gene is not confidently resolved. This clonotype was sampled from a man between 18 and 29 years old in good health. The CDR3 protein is CASSLDLARSNEQFF. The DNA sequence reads TGTGCCAGCAGCTTGGATCTGGCTAGATCCAATGAGCAGTTCTTC.